What follows are 9 T cell receptor beta chains derived from one specimen sequenced in a study of blood T cell repertoires in COVID-19. The repertoire was sequenced with immunoSEQ multiplex PCR; TCRdb's copy has only in-frame clones and lacks some. The sample includes 140,000 to 150,000 clones, 84% of them seen just once. The sample comprised peripheral blood. The origin of the receptors is a human donor in a cohort sampled during active COVID-19.

The CDR3 sequence is CASSPNPYEQYF. CDR3 in DNA: TGTGCCAGCAGCCCTAACCCCTACGAGCAGTACTTC. The chain uses TRBV7-3 and TRBJ2-7; D call uncertain. This CDR3 has 12 residues. The germline V gene encodes CDR1 SGHTA and CDR2 FQGTGA. Between the trimmed V and J ends, which lost 5 bases and 2 bases, there was a span of 7 bases.

This clone was recorded only once. The rearrangement joins TRBV29-1 to TRBJ2-5; 9 nucleotides line up with TRBD2. Germline V CDR1 and CDR2: SQVTM, ANQGSEA. V lost 4 bases to trimming and J lost 5 bases; unmatched junction nucleotides: 2. This CDR3 has 12 residues. The CDR3 DNA is TGCAGCGTTGGGCTAGCGGGGGAGACCCAGTACTTC. Residues: CSVGLAGETQYF. The full variable domain, rest sourced from reference TRBV29-1 and TRBJ2-5, is SAVISQKPSRDICQRGTSLTIQCQVDSQVTMMFWYRQQPGQSLTLIATANQGSEATYESGFVIDKFPISRPNLTFSTLTVSNMSPEDSSIYLCSVGLAGETQYFGPGTRLLVL.

There are a few counts of this clone. The chain uses TRBV9 and TRBJ2-3, with 8 positions matching TRBD1. This CDR3 region has 14 residues. CDR1 and CDR2 (germline): SGDLS, YYNGEE. V lost 4 bases and J lost 3; bases outside the gene matches: 4. In DNA form, the CDR3 reads TGTGCCAGCAGCCCTAGACAGGGGACAGATACGCAGTATTTT. It is translated as CASSPRQGTDTQYF.

The sample holds a few counts of this clone. The CDR3 is CASTLNWNTEAFF. The DNA for the CDR3 is TGTGCCAGCACCCTGAACTGGAACACTGAAGCTTTCTTT. This rearrangement joins TRBV7-9 to TRBJ1-1; D is unclear. The CDR3 sequence is 13 residues long. V shed 7 bases and J shed 1 base, with 10 bases lying between them. Germline V gives CDR1 SEHNR, CDR2 FQNEAQ (reference sequence).

This clone was counted between two and nine times. This chain connects TRBV19 to TRBJ2-3; TRBD1 matches at 9 bases. CDR1 and CDR2 from the germline V gene are LNHDA and SQIVND (reference sequence). This CDR3 contains 16 residues. V lost 3 bases to trimming and J lost 1 base; unmatched junction nucleotides: 5. The CDR3 loop reads CASSIGTGRGTDTQYF. In DNA form, the CDR3 reads TGTGCCAGTAGTATTGGGACAGGGCGGGGCACAGATACGCAGTATTTT.

The chain has TRBV24-1 and TRBJ2-2; TRBD2 agrees at 8 bases. Trimming took 3 bases from V and 3 from J; bases not matched to a gene: 5. CDR3 length: 16 amino acids. Germline V gene sequence: CDR1 KGHDR, CDR2 SFDVKD. CDR3 loop: CATSDPGGADTGELFF. As DNA, the CDR3 is TGTGCCACCAGTGATCCGGGGGGGGCAGACACCGGGGAGCTGTTTTTT.

This clone was seen once. This chain joins TRBV11-2 and TRBJ2-2; 8 positions agree with TRBD1. The CDR3 extends over 15 amino acids. Germline CDR1 and CDR2: SGHAT and FQNNGV. Trimming removed 4 bases from V and 4 bases from J; junction bases left unmatched: 5. Here the CDR3 DNA reads TGTGCCAGCAGCTGGGGACAGGTGGCCACCGGGGAGCTGTTTTTT. As protein: CASSWGQVATGELFF.

This clone was counted once. The chain couples TRBV7-8 to TRBJ1-5; possible D gene TRBD1, 6 bases. CDR1 and CDR2 from the germline V gene are SGHVS and FQNEAQ. The CDR3 is made up of 16 amino acids. V was cut by 5 bases and J by 1 base, with 15 bases left in between. Here the CDR3 reads CASSTRTGQSNQPQHF. The CDR3, as DNA: TGTGCCAGCAGCACCCGCACCGGACAGAGCAATCAGCCCCAGCATTTT.

V gene TRBV5-1 combines with J gene TRBJ1-4; possible D gene TRBD1, 6 bases. The CDR3 spans 16 residues. The germline V and J ends were trimmed by 1 base and 0 bases, with 10 bases remaining between them. CDR1 and CDR2 from the germline V gene are SGHRS and YFSETQ. The chain's CDR3 is CASSLTGQSTNEKLFF. CDR3 sequence (DNA): TGCGCCAGCAGCTTGACAGGGCAATCAACTAATGAAAAACTGTTTTTT.